This TCR beta chain was recorded in a study of cytomegalovirus exposure and HLA in healthy donors. Broader study findings: As a later analysis showed, several of the most significant clusters appeared to be linked to common viral pathogens. Information on immune exposure was restricted to one variable (CMV serostatus). The study designated roughly 160 TCR beta chains cytomegalovirus-associated.

A multiplex PCR was run with 60 Vbeta primers and 13 Jbeta primers. Profiling relied on immunoSEQ multiplex PCR, and the TCRdb table lists in-frame clones only, not all of them. Seen here are 150,000 to 190,000 clones, about 68% observed once, and the top ten hold 1.3% to 1.5%. Of note for this clone: Its antigen is not known.

The sequence came from a man younger than 35 in good health and CMV-seronegative. Input material: PBMCs.

CDR3 sequence: CASSIVGTSAYNEQFF. DNA of the CDR3: TGTGCCAGTAGTATAGTAGGGACTAGCGCTTACAATGAGCAGTTCTTC. This chain links TRBV19 with TRBJ2-1, with 10 bases fitting TRBD2. This CDR3 region has 16 residues. The germline gives CDR1 LNHDA, CDR2 SQIVND (reference sequence). Losses at the gene ends were 1 base for V and 4 bases for J; bases not matched to a gene: 4.